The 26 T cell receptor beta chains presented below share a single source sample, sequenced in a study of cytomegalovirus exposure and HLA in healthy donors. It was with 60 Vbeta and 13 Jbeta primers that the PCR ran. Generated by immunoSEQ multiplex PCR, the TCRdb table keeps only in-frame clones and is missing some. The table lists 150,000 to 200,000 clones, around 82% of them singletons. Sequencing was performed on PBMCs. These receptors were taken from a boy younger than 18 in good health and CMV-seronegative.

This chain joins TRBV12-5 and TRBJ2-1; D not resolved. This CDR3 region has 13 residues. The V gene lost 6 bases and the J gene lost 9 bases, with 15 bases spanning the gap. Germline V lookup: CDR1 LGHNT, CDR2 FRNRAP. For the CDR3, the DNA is TGTGCTAGTGGCTCGAGACTTTCTAGTGAGCAGTTCTTC. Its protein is CASGSRLSSEQFF.

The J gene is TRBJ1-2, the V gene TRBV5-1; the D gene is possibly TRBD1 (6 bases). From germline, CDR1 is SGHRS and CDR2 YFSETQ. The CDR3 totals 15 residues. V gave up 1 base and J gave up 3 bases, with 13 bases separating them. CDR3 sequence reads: CASSLTGKLDYGYTF. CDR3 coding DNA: TGCGCCAGCAGCTTGACAGGGAAACTAGACTATGGCTACACCTTC. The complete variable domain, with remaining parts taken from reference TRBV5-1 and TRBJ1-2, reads KAGVTQTPRYLIKTRGQQVTLSCSPISGHRSVSWYQQTPGQGLQFLFEYFSETQRNKGNFPGRFSGRQFSNSRSEMNVSTLELGDSALYLCASSLTGKLDYGYTFGSGTRLTVV.

CDR3 in amino acids: CASSDRQQPQHF. The CDR3 DNA reads as TGTGCCAGCAGTGACAGGCAACAGCCCCAGCATTTT. The chain employs TRBV2 and TRBJ1-5, with D uncertain. Germline assignment: CDR1 SNHLY and CDR2 FYNNEI. Deletions cut 3 bases from V and 7 bases from J, with 7 bases between. The CDR3 has 12 residues.

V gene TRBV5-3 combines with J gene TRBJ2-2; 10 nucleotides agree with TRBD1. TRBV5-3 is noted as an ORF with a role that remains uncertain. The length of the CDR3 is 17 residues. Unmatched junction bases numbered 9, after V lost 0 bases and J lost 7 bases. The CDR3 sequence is CARSLDLRDRGGGELFF. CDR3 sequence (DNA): TGTGCCAGAAGCTTGGACCTGAGGGACAGGGGCGGCGGGGAGCTGTTTTTT.

CDR3 in amino acids: CASSKDPGTSGSFHTGELFF. For the CDR3, the DNA is TGTGCCAGCAGCAAAGATCCAGGGACTAGCGGGAGCTTCCACACCGGGGAGCTGTTTTTT. This sequence joins TRBV21-1 and TRBJ2-2; the table's D call TRBD2 went unverified against the DNA. TRBV21-1 is a known pseudogene. The CDR3 is made up of 20 amino acids.

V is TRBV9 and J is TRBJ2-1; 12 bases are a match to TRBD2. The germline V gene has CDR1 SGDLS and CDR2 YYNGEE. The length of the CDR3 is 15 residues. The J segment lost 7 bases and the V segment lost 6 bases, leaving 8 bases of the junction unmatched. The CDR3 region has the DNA TGTGCCAGCACCCGCGGGACTAGCGGGTGGAATGAGCAGTTCTTC. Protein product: CASTRGTSGWNEQFF.

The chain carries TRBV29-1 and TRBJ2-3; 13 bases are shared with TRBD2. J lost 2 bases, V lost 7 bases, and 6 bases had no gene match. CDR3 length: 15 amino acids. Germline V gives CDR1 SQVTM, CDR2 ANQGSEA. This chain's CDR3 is CSATTSGRPTDTQYF. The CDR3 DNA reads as TGCAGCGCCACGACTAGCGGGAGGCCCACAGATACGCAGTATTTT.

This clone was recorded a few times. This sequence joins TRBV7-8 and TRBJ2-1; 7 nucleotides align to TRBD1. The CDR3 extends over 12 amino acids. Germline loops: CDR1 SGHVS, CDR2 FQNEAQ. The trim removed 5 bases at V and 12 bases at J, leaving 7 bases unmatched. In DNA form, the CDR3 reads TGTGCCAGCAGCATAAGGACAGGCGCGCAGTTCTTC. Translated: CASSIRTGAQFF. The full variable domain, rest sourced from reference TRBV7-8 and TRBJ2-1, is GAGVSQSPRYKVAKRGQDVALRCDPISGHVSLFWYQQALGQGPEFLTYFQNEAQLDKSGLPSDRFFAERPEGSVSTLKIQRTQQEDSAVYLCASSIRTGAQFFGPGTRLTVL.

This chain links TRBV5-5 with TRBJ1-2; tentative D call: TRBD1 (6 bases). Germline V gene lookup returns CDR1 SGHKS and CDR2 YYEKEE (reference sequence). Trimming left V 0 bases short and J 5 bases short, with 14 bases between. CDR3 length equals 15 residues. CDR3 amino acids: CASSLEPGRGYGYTF. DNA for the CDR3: TGTGCCAGCAGCTTGGAGCCGGGTAGGGGGTATGGCTACACCTTC.

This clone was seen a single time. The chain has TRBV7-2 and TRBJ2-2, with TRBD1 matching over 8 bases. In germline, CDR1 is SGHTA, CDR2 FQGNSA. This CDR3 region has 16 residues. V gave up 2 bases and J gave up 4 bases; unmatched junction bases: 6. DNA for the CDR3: TGTGCCAGCAGCTTACTTCGGACAGGGCCCACCGGGGAGCTGTTTTTT. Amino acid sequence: CASSLLRTGPTGELFF.

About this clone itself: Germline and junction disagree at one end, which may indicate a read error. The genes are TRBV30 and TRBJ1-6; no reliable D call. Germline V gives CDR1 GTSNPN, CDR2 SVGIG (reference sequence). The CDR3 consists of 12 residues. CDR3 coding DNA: TGTGCCTTGGGCCGGAATAATTCGCCCCTCCACTTT. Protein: CALGRNNSPLHF.

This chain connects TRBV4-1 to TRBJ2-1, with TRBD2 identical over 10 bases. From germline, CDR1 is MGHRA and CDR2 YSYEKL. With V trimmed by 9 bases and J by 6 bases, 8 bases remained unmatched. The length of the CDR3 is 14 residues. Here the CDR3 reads CASTSGRAGNEQFF. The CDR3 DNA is TGCGCCAGTACAAGCGGGAGGGCCGGCAATGAGCAGTTCTTC.

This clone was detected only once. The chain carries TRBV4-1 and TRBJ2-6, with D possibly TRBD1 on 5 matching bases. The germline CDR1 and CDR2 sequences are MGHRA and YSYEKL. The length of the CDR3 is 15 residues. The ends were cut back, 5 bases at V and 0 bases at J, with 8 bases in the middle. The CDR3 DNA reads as TGCGCCAGCAGCTCACAGGTCTCTGGGGCCAACGTCCTGACTTTC. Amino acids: CASSSQVSGANVLTF.

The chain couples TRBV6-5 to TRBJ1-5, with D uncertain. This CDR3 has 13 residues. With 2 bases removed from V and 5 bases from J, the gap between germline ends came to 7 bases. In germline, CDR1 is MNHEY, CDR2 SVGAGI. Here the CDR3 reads CASSYANHQPQHF. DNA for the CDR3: TGTGCCAGCAGTTACGCGAACCATCAGCCCCAGCATTTT.

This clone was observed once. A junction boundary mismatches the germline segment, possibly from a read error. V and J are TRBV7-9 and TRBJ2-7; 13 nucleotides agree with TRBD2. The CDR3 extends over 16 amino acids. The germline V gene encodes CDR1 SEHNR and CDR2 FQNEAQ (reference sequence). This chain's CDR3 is CSSSSSRLAGGEGLYF. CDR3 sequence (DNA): TGTTCCAGCAGCTCCAGTCGACTAGCGGGAGGAGAGGGACTGTACTTC.

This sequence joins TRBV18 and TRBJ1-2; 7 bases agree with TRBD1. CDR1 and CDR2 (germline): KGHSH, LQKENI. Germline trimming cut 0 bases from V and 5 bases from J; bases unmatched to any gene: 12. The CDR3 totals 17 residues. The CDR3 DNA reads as TGTGCCAGCTCACCACCCGGGACAGAGCATATCCCTTATGGCTACACCTTC. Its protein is CASSPPGTEHIPYGYTF.

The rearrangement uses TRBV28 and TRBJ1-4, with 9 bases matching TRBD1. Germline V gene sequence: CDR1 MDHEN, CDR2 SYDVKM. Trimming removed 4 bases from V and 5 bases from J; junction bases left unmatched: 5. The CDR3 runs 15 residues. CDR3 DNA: TGTGCCAGCAGTTCAGCGACAGGGGGGAATGAAAAACTGTTTTTT. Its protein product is CASSSATGGNEKLFF.

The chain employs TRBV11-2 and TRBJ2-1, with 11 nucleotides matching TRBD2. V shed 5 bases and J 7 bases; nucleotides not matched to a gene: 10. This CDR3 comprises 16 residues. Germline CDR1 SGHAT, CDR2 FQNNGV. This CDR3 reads CASSPRMLAGGNEQFF. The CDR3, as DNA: TGTGCCAGCAGCCCCCGGATGCTAGCGGGAGGAAATGAGCAGTTCTTC.

CDR3: CASSLAGELAAFF. The DNA of the CDR3 is TGTGCCAGCAGCTTGGCCGGGGAATTGGCAGCTTTCTTT. V and J are TRBV5-4 and TRBJ1-1; D gene ambiguous. The germline V and J ends were trimmed by 0 bases and 10 bases, with 13 bases remaining between them. The CDR3 spans 13 residues. CDR1 is SGHNT and CDR2 is YYREEE in the germline V gene (reference sequence). Supplemented by reference TRBV5-4 and TRBJ1-1, the full variable domain reads ETGVTQSPTHLIKTRGQQVTLRCSSQSGHNTVSWYQQALGQGPQFIFQYYREEENGRGNFPPRFSGLQFPNYSSELNVNALELDDSALYLCASSLAGELAAFFGQGTRLTVV.

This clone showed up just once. In nucleotides, the CDR3 is TGCGCCAGCAGCTTAGGCAGCAGGAGCAATCAGCCCCAGCATTTT. Translated: CASSLGSRSNQPQHF. The chain has TRBV5-1 and TRBJ1-5; D remains ambiguous. Germline lookup yields CDR1 SGHRS and CDR2 YFSETQ. V was trimmed by 2 bases and J by 1 base, leaving 10 bases between them. The CDR3 consists of 15 residues.

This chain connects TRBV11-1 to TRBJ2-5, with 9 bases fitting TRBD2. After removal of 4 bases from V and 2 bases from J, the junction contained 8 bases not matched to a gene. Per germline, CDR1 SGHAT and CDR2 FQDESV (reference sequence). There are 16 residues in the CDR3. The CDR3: CASSSAGTSFQETQYF. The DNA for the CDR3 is TGTGCCAGCAGCTCCGCCGGGACTAGCTTTCAAGAGACCCAGTACTTC.

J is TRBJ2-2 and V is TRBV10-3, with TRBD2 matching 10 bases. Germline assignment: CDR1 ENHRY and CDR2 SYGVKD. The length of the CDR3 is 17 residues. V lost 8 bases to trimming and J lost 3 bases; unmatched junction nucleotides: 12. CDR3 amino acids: CAIVASGSNRDTGELFF. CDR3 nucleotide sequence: TGTGCCATCGTCGCTAGCGGGAGTAATCGGGACACCGGGGAGCTGTTTTTT.

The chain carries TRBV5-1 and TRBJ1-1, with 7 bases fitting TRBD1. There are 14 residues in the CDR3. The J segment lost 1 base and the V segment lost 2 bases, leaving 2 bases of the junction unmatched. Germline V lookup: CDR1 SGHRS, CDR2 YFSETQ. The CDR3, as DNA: TGCGCCAGCAGCTTAGGGACAGAGAACACTGAAGCTTTCTTT. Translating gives CASSLGTENTEAFF.

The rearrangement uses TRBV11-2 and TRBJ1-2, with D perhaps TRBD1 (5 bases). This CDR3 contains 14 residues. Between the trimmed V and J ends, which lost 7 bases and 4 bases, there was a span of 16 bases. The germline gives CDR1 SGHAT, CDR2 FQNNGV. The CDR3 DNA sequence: TGTGCCAGCACCCCCGGACCGGGGGGCTATGGCTACACCTTC. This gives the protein CASTPGPGGYGYTF.

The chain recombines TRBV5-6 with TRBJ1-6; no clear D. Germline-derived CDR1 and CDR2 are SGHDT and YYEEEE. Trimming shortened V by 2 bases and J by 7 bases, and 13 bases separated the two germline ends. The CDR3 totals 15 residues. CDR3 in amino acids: CASSFVQVKNSPLHF. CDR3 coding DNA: TGTGCCAGCAGCTTCGTCCAGGTGAAAAATTCACCCCTCCACTTT.

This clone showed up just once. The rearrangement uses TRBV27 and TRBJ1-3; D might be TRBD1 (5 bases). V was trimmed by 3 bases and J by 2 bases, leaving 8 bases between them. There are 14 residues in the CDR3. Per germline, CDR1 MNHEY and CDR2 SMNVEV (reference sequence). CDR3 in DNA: TGTGCCAGCAGTTTCGGGGGAACTGGAAACACCATATATTTT. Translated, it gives CASSFGGTGNTIYF.